In its sample, the clone carrying this TCR beta chain was seen a few times. Its antigen is currently unknown. The data originate from a study of T-cell reconstitution after alpha-beta-depleted transplantation in children. Study results and caveats: About two months after transplant, alpha-beta T cells reportedly came from several hundred expanded graft clones. At day 60, the high TCRbeta diversity found in some patients originated from recipient T cells and thymic progenitors that had survived. Diversity and T-cell counts at one year after transplant derived mostly from new T cells.

CDR3 length equals 13 residues. Germline V lookup: CDR1 ENHRY, CDR2 SYGVKD. V was trimmed by 0 bases and J by 8 bases, leaving 8 bases between them. TCRbeta library preparation incorporated unique molecular identifiers. TCRdb itself ran the PCR reads through MiXCR, one entry per CDR3 protein. The sample contains almost 600,000 distinct CDR3 sequences, roughly 30% of which appear only once. The sequence was collected from a boy younger than two with Wiskott-Aldrich syndrome, due to receive a stem cell transplant. The chain uses TRBV10-3 and TRBJ2-1; D is uncertain. Material: PBMCs, obtained before TCRalphabeta/CD19-depleted stem cell transplant. CDR3 coding DNA: TGTGCCATCAGTGAGTCTGAAGTGGATGAGCAGTTCTTC. Protein product: CAISESEVDEQFF.